Listed below are T cell receptor beta chains from one sample, sequenced in a study of OX40 agonist ivuxolimab in advanced cancers. The table came from immunoSEQ multiplex PCR; TCRdb's copy has only in-frame clones and leaves some out. The table has tens of thousands of clones, roughly 90% seen once. This material consisted of CD4+ or CD8+ T cells sorted from blood, taken in a trial of the OX40 agonist ivuxolimab. The receptor set was obtained from an adult with an advanced solid tumor such as melanoma, head and neck, liver or kidney cancer. The CDR3 runs from the conserved cysteine through the conserved F or W. Each record gives: D gene, clone size, V gene, J gene, CDR3 protein, CDR3 DNA. A D gene is named only where the DNA matches it firmly. Clone size is not always given. Where it is, it says once, few, many or a class for expanded clones.

NA,once,TRBV7-9,TRBJ1-3,CASSLGRDSGNTIYF,TGTGCCAGCAGCTTAGGTCGGGACTCTGGAAACACCATATATTTT
NA,NA,TRBV4-1,TRBJ2-3,CASSQVGLTTDTQYF,TGCGCCAGCAGCCAAGTCGGGCTTACAACAGATACGCAGTATTTT
TRBD2,NA,TRBV2,TRBJ2-1,CASSPGLAGALYNEQFF,TGTGCCAGCAGTCCGGGACTAGCGGGGGCCTTATACAATGAGCAGTTCTTC
NA,NA,TRBV6-6,TRBJ2-1,CASSPLGYEQFF,TGTGCCAGCAGCCCCCTCGGGTATGAGCAGTTCTTC
TRBD2,NA,TRBV30,TRBJ2-2,CAWTRTSGFAGELFF,TGTGCCTGGACTAGGACTAGCGGGTTCGCCGGGGAGCTGTTTTTT
NA,few,TRBV9,TRBJ2-5,CASSLRADAEETQYF,TGTGCCAGCAGCTTGAGGGCTGATGCCGAGGAGACCCAGTACTTC
NA,NA,TRBV5-1,TRBJ2-3,CASKEGSPADTQYF,TGCGCCAGCAAGGAGGGATCCCCAGCAGATACGCAGTATTTT
TRBD2,NA,TRBV7-3,TRBJ2-1,CASSRTGTTYNEQFF,TGTGCCAGCAGCCGTACCGGGACTACCTACAATGAGCAGTTCTTC
NA,NA,TRBV14,TRBJ2-5,CASSQDFEGRRGETQYF,TGTGCCAGCAGCCAAGATTTTGAGGGGCGCCGAGGGGAGACCCAGTACTTC
NA,NA,TRBV30,TRBJ2-3,CAYGVGTDTQYF,TGTGCCTACGGGGTGGGGACAGATACGCAGTATTTT
NA,NA,TRBV7-9,TRBJ2-7,CASSLFAKGTTYEQYF,TGTGCCAGCAGCTTGTTTGCGAAGGGAACGACCTACGAGCAGTACTTC
NA,NA,TRBV5-1,TRBJ1-5,CASSLGTNQNQPQHF,TGCGCCAGCAGCTTAGGGACTAACCAAAATCAGCCCCAGCATTTT
NA,NA,TRBV6-5,TRBJ2-2,CASNTSPSGELFF,TGTGCCAGCAACACCTCACCGTCCGGGGAGCTGTTTTTT
NA,NA,TRBV30,TRBJ1-1,CAWTGLSTEAFF,TGTGCCTGGACCGGCCTCAGCACTGAAGCTTTCTTT
NA,NA,TRBV5-6,TRBJ1-6,CASSSLNRINSPLHF,TGTGCCAGCAGCTCCTTGAACCGGATTAATTCACCCCTCCACTTT